This T cell receptor (beta chain) appears in the sequencing data of a study of blood T cell repertoires in COVID-19 (dated by TCRdb to the early 2020s). The study in broad terms: Samples covering the acute and convalescent phases of COVID-19 were provided by collaborators in the United States, Italy and Spain. Nearly every sample came with metadata listing a de-identified subject ID, COVID-19 status, age in years and sex. A freely available public database, intended as a resource for researchers studying the immune response to SARS-CoV-2, is where the repertoires were released. Where available, HLA class I and class II types were obtained from metadata supplied by the sample provider rather than from assay-based typing. The prospective study material was composed of cDNA or gDNA derived from T cells, B-cell-depleted T cells, or PBMCs. The dataset comprised deeply sampled blood TCRbeta repertoires from subjects exposed to, actively infected with, or recovered from COVID-19. Samples were obtained from the ongoing ImmuneRACE study (first 160 participants) and from some 1,200 subjects provided by 6 global collaborators.

TCRbeta CDR3 regions were amplified from genomic DNA using the immunoSEQ Assay, a bias-controlled multiplex PCR. Processing in the source paper ran as follows. Within the assay, amplification of reference gene primers was used to estimate how many nucleated cells each sample contained. Sequence reads were collapsed and filtered to measure the absolute abundance of every unique TCRbeta CDR3 rearrangement. For each sample, productive Simpson clonality was calculated as the square root of Simpson's diversity index over productive rearrangements. As stored in TCRdb, this immuneACCESS dataset retains in-frame rearrangements with V and J assigned. A fraction of the clones does not appear; measured against another copy, unresolved V genes explain less than half of the discrepancy, and the remainder lacks a known reason. That table is the source of V, J and clone size, and D and trimming were worked out from the DNA. A total of a few hundred thousand clones appear in this sample, 84% of them only once. Of the sample, 2% to 2.5% falls within the top ten clones.

Study-wide conclusions, independent of this receptor: The amount of clinical and demographic metadata varied by source and participant and was provided uncurated.

On this clone itself: Its antigen remains undetermined. There are no base qualities to consult, and no much larger clone falls within one base.

The CDR3 spans 16 residues, from the cysteine through the phenylalanine. The retained sequence is limited to the CDR3, 48 bases, with the frame set at the first base. As encoded in the germline V gene, CDR1 is MNHNS while CDR2 is SASEGT. Germline trimming amounts to 4 bases on V and 4 bases on J, with 8 as the count of junction bases outside the gene matches. The collaborating institutions used their own protocols to collect whole blood in K2EDTA tubes. Collaborator samples were shipped for TCRbeta analysis as frozen whole blood, isolated PBMCs, or DNA extracted from either sample type. This receptor chain uses TRBV6-1 and TRBJ2-1; the junction holds 9 bases that match TRBD2. This TCR was recovered from a woman between 55 and 75 years old with acute or convalescent COVID-19. The source material was peripheral blood. The DNA sequence is as follows: TGTGCCAGCAGTGCGGCGGCGCGGGGGGGGTACAATGAGCAGTTCTTC. This sequence encodes CASSAAARGGYNEQFF.